This T cell receptor beta chain was recorded in a study of blood T cell repertoires in COVID-19. Some clones are missing from TCRdb's copy, which holds only in-frame ones; the method was immunoSEQ multiplex PCR. The profile covers 280,000 or so clones, with almost 90% appearing a single time and less than 2% taken by the ten largest. CDR1 is SNHLY, CDR2 FYNNEI, per germline. The length of the CDR3 is 15 residues. V gave up 4 bases and J gave up 8 bases, with 15 bases separating them. This TCR was sampled from a woman aged 18-35 years with acute COVID-19. The chain joins TRBV2 to TRBJ1-6; no firm D call. The sample consisted of PBMCs or T cells enriched from blood (not recorded which). CDR3 nucleotide sequence: TGTGCCAGCAGTGTCTCGTGGGGAGGTGATTCACCCCTCCACTTT. It is translated as CASSVSWGGDSPLHF.